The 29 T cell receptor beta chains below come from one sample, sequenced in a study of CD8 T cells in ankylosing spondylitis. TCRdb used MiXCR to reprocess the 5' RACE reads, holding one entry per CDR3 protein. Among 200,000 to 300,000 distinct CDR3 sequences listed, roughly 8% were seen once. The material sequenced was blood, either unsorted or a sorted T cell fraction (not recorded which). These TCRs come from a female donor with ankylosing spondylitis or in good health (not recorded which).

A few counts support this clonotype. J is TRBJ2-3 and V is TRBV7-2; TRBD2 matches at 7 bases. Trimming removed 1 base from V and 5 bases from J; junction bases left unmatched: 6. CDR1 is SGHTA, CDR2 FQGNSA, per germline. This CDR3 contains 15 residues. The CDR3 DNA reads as TGTGCCAGCAGCTTAGGCGGCGGGAGTCGAGATACGCAGTATTTT. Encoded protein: CASSLGGGSRDTQYF.

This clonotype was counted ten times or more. For the CDR3, the DNA is TGCAGTGCTAGACAACTAGCAAAAGAGACCCAGTACTTC. Protein product: CSARQLAKETQYF. The rearrangement joins TRBV20-1 to TRBJ2-5, with D possibly being TRBD2 (6 bases). Germline lookup yields CDR1 DFQATT and CDR2 SNEGSKA (reference sequence). The CDR3 totals 13 residues. Between the trimmed V and J ends, which lost 2 bases and 3 bases, there was a span of 10 bases.

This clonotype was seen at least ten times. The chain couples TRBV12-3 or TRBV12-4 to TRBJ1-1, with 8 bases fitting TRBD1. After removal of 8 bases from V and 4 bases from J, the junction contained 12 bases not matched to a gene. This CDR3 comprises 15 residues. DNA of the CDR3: TGTGCCAGCCACCTCCAGGGGGCAAAAGGCACTGAAGCTTTCTTT. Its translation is CASHLQGAKGTEAFF.

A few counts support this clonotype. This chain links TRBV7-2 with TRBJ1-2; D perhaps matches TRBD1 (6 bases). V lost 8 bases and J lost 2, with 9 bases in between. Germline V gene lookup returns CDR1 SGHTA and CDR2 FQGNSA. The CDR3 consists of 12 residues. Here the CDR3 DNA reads TGTGCCAGCCGGGGGGCGAACTATGGCTACACCTTC. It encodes CASRGANYGYTF.

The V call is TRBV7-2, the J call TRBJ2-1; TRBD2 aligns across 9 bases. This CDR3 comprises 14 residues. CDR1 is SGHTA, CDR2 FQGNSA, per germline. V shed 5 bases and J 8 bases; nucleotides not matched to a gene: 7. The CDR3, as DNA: TGTGCCAGCAGCCGCGGACTAGCGAGGTATGAGCAGTTCTTC. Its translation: CASSRGLARYEQFF.

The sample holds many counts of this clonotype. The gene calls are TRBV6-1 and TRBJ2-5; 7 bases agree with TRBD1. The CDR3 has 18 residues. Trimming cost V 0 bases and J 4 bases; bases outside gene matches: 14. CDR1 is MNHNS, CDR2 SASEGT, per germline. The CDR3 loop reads CASSEAEGDLTGRETQYF. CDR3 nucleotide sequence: TGTGCCAGCAGTGAAGCGGAAGGGGACCTGACAGGGAGAGAGACCCAGTACTTC.

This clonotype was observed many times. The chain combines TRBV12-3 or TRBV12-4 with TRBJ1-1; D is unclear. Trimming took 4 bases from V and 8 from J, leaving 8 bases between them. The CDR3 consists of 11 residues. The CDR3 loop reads CASSYQAEAFF. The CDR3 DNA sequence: TGTGCCAGCAGTTACCAGGCGGAAGCTTTCTTT.

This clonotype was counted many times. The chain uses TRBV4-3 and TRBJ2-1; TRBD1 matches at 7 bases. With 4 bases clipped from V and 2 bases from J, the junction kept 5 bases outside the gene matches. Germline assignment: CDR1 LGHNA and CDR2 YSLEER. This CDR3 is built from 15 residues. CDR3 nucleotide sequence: TGCGCCAGCAGCCCACGACAGGGCCCCTACAATGAGCAGTTCTTC. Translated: CASSPRQGPYNEQFF.

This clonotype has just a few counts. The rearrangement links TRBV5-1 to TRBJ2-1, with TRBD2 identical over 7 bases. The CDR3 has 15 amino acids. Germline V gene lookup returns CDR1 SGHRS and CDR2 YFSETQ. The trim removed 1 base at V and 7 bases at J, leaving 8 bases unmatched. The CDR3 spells CASSLYGGSLNEQFF. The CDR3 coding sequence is TGCGCCAGCAGCTTGTACGGCGGGAGTCTAAATGAGCAGTTCTTC.

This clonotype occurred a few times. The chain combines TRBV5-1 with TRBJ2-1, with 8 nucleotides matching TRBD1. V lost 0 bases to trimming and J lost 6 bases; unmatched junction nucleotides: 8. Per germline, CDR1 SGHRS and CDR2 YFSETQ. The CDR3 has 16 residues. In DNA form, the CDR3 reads TGCGCCAGCAGCTTGGAGGCAGGGGGCATCGGCAATGAGCAGTTCTTC. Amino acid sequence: CASSLEAGGIGNEQFF.

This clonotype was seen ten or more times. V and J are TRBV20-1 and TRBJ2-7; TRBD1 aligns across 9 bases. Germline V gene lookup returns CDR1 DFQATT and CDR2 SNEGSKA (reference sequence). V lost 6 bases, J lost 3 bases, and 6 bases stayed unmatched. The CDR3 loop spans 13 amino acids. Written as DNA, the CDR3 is TGCAGTGCCGCCCGGACAGGGGTCTACGAGCAGTACTTC. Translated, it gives CSAARTGVYEQYF.

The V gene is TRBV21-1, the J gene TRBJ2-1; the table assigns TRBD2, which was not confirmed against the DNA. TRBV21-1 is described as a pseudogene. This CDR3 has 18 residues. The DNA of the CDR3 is TGTGCCATCTGTTTGGGTTTTGCGGGAGCGGGAGGGGACAATGAGCAGTTCTTC. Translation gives CAICLGFAGAGGDNEQFF.

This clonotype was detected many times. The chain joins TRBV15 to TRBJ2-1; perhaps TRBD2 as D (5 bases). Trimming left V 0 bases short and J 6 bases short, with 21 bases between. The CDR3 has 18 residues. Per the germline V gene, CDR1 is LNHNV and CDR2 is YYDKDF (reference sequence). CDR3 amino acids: CATSRDPRSVLVSNEQFF. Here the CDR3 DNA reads TGTGCCACCAGCAGAGATCCCCGATCAGTACTAGTGAGCAATGAGCAGTTCTTC.

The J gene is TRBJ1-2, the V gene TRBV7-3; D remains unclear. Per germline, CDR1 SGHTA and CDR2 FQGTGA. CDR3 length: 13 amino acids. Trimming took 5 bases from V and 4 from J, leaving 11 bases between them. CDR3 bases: TGTGCCAGCAGCCACCCGGACGGCTATGGCTACACCTTC. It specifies CASSHPDGYGYTF. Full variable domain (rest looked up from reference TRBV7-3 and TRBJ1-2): GAGVSQTPSNKVTEKGKYVELRCDPISGHTALYWYRQSLGQGPEFLIYFQGTGAADDSGLPNDRFFAVRPEGSVSTLKIQRTERGDSAVYLCASSHPDGYGYTFGSGTRLTVV.

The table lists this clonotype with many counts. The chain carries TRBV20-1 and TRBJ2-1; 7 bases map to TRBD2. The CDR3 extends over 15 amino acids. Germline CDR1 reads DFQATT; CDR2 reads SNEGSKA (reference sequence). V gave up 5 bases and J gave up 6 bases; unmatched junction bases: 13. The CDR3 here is CSAGLWGRALNEQFF. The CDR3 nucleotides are TGCAGTGCTGGGTTGTGGGGGAGGGCCCTCAATGAGCAGTTCTTC.

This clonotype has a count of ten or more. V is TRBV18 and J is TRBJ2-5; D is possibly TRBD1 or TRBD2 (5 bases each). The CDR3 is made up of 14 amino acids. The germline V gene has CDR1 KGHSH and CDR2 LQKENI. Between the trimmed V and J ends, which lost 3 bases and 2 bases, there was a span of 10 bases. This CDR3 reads CASSPIGGQETQYF. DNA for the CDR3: TGTGCCAGCTCACCGATTGGGGGACAAGAGACCCAGTACTTC.

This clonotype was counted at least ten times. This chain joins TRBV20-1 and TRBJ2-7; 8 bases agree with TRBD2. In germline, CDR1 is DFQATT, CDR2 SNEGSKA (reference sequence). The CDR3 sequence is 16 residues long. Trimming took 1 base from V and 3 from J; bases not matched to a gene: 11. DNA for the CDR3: TGCAGTGCTAGAGCGAGCGGGAGCGGGACAATCTACGAGCAGTACTTC. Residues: CSARASGSGTIYEQYF.

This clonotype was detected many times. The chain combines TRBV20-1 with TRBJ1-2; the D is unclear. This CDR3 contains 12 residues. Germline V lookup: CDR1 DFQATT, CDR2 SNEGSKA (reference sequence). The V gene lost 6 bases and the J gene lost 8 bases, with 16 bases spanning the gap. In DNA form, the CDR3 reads TGCAGTGCCGAGGAGGGAGGGAAAGGCTACACCTTC. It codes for CSAEEGGKGYTF.

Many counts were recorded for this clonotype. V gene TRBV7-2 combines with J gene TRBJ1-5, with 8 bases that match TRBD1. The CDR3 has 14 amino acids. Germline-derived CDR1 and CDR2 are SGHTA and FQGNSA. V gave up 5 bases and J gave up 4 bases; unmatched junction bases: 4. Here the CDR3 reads CASSLGQENQPQHF. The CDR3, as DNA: TGTGCCAGCAGCCTGGGACAGGAGAATCAGCCCCAGCATTTT.

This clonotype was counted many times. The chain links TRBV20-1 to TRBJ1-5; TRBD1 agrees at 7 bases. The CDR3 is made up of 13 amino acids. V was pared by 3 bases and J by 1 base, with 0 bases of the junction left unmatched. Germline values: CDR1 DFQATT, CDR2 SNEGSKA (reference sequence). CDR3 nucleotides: TGCAGTGCTAGCAGGGGGAGCAATCAGCCCCAGCATTTT. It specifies CSASRGSNQPQHF.

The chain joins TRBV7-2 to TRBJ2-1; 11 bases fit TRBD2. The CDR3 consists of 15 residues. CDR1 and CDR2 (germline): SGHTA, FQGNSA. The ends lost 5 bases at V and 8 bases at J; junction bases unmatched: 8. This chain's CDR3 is CASSKSSGRNYEQFF. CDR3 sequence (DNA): TGTGCCAGCAGCAAATCTAGCGGGAGGAACTATGAGCAGTTCTTC.

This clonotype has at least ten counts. This chain's CDR3 is CSAGSNYEQYF. Written as DNA, the CDR3 is TGCAGCGCCGGATCTAACTACGAGCAGTACTTC. The chain recombines TRBV29-1 with TRBJ2-7; D call uncertain. Germline loops: CDR1 SQVTM, CDR2 ANQGSEA. The CDR3 extends over 11 amino acids. Deletions cut 7 bases from V and 3 bases from J, with 10 bases between.

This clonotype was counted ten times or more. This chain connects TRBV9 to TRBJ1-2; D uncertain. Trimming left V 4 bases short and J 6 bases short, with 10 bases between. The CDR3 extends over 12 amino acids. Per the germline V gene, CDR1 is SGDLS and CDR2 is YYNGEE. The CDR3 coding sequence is TGTGCCAGCAGCCAAAGTGGAAATGGCTACACCTTC. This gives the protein CASSQSGNGYTF.

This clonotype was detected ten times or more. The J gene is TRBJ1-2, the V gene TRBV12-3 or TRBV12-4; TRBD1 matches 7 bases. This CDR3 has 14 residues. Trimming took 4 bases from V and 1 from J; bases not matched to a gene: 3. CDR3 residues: CASSSDRVNYGYTF. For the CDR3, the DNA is TGTGCCAGCAGTTCCGACAGGGTTAACTATGGCTACACCTTC.

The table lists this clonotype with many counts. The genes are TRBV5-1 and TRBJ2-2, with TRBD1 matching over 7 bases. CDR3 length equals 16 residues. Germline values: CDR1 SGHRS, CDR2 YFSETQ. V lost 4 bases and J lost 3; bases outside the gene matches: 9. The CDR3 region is CASSPTTGVDTGELFF. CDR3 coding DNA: TGCGCCAGCAGCCCAACCACAGGGGTTGACACCGGGGAGCTGTTTTTT. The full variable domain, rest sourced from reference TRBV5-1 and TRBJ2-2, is KAGVTQTPRYLIKTRGQQVTLSCSPISGHRSVSWYQQTPGQGLQFLFEYFSETQRNKGNFPGRFSGRQFSNSRSEMNVSTLELGDSALYLCASSPTTGVDTGELFFGEGSRLTVL.

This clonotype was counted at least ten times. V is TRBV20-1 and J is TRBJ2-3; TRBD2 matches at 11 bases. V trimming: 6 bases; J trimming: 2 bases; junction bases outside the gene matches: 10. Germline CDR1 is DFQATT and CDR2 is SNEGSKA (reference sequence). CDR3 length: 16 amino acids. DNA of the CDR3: TGCAGTGCCCCCCCAGCTAGCGGGAGGATCACAGATACGCAGTATTTT. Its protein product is CSAPPASGRITDTQYF.

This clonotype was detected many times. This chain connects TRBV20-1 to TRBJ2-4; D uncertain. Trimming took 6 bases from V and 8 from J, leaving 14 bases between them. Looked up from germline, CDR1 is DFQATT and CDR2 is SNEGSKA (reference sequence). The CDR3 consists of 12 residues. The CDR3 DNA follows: TGCAGTGCCCTCCGAGTTGGAGACATTCAGTACTTC. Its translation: CSALRVGDIQYF.

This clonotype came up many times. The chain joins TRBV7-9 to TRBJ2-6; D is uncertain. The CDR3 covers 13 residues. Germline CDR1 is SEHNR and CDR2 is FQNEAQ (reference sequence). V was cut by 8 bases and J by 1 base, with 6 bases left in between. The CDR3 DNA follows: TGTGCCAGCTCAGGATCTGGGGCCAACGTCCTGACTTTC. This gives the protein CASSGSGANVLTF.

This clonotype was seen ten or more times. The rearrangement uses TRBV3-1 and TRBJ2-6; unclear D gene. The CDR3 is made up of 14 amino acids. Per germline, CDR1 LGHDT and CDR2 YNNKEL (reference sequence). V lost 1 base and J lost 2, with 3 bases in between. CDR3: CASSQGAGANVLTF. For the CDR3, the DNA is TGTGCCAGCAGCCAAGGGGCTGGGGCCAACGTCCTGACTTTC.